The 4 T cell receptor beta chains below were found in one sample sequenced in a study of human T cells and chemical hapten exposure. Sample time point: patch test 2, 6 weeks after DPC sensitization. Treatment of the sample: therapeutic diphenylcyclopropenone sensitization with weekly scalp DPC. In TCRdb, the RACE reads were re-called with MiXCR into one record per CDR3 protein. The sample includes more than 80,000 distinct CDR3 sequences, less than 11% of them seen just once. The source material was whole blood, sampled in connection with sensitization to the hapten diphenylcyclopropenone (DPC). All receptors derive from a woman aged 50 to 60 with alopecia areata. Some clones in this sample may be carry-over from other donors' samples.

On this clonotype: A much larger clone lies a single base off, so this may be a read error. The J gene is TRBJ2-7, the V gene TRBV12-3 or TRBV12-4, with 11 positions matching TRBD1. The trim removed 3 bases at V and 3 bases at J, leaving 4 bases unmatched. The CDR3 sequence is 15 residues long. CDR3 amino acids: CASSFRDRGVYEQYF. As DNA, the CDR3 is TGTGCCAGCAGTTTCCGGGACAGGGGGGTCTACGAGCAGTACTTC.

This clonotype was recorded many times. The rearrangement uses TRBV4-1 and TRBJ2-3; no definite D call. The CDR3 spans 15 residues. Trimming stripped 1 base from V and 4 bases from J, with 12 bases between. Germline CDR1 reads MGHRA; CDR2 reads YSYEKL. The CDR3 sequence: CASSQVLTDPDTQYF. Written as DNA, the CDR3 is TGCGCCAGCAGCCAAGTTTTAACAGACCCAGATACGCAGTATTTT.

This clonotype was observed many times. This chain connects TRBV10-3 to TRBJ2-1; 8 nucleotides agree with TRBD1. This CDR3 has 14 residues. Per the germline V gene, CDR1 is ENHRY and CDR2 is SYGVKD. The V and J ends lost 2 bases and 3 bases, in that order; junction bases with no gene match: 0. Written as DNA, the CDR3 is TGTGCCATCAGTGAGGGGACAGGCTACAATGAGCAGTTCTTC. It translates to CAISEGTGYNEQFF.

This clonotype occurred many times. The V call is TRBV14, the J call TRBJ2-7, with 12 bases aligning to TRBD2. Germline V gene lookup returns CDR1 SGHDN and CDR2 FVKESK. V dropped 1 base and J dropped 4; count of bases not matched to a gene: 2. The CDR3 has 15 amino acids. CDR3 loop: CASSQGTSGKYEQYF. The CDR3 nucleotides are TGTGCCAGCAGCCAAGGGACTAGCGGGAAGTACGAGCAGTACTTC.